This TCR beta chain was observed in a study of radiation and T cells in renal cell carcinoma. With 5 bases removed from V and 2 bases from J, the gap between germline ends came to 17 bases. The CDR3 is 15 residues long. Germline V gene lookup returns CDR1 SGHNT and CDR2 YYREEE (reference sequence). Time point specified: blood 4 weeks post-SBRT, at nephrectomy. Treatment here: 15 Gy SBRT to primary tumor, nephrectomy 4 weeks later. Serial blood draws occurred at baseline and 2 and 4 weeks post-SBRT. This table comes from immunoSEQ multiplex PCR, and its TCRdb copy is limited to in-frame clones, with some not included. The data hold 60,000 or so clones, with 70% to 80% observed a single time.

The chain recombines TRBV5-4 with TRBJ2-7, with D perhaps TRBD1 (6 bases). Sample: blood, taken from a patient whose treatment included radiotherapy and nephrectomy. This receptor was identified in a man aged 55-75 years with renal cell carcinoma. CDR3 bases: TGTGCCAGCAGTCCCTGGGACACAACCCCCTACGAGCAGTACTTC. The encoded protein is CASSPWDTTPYEQYF.